Described below is a single T cell receptor (beta chain) sequence and its context. No antigen is known for it. The CDR3 consists of 16 residues. V was shortened by 1 base and J by 7 bases, with 14 bases between the two germline ends. Germline-derived CDR1 and CDR2 are KGHSH and LQKENI. Clones were sequenced by immunoSEQ multiplex PCR, and TCRdb holds only the in-frame ones, with some missing. The sample holds 300,000 to 350,000 clones, over 80% seen once. Treatment reported: roughly 18 received Ad26.COV2.S at low or high dose, single or two shots; about 5 received placebo; per-sample allocation not given. Sample collection was performed on day 63 after the first vaccine or placebo injection. Aged 18-55 years, donor was enrolled in Boston in the early 2020s. It was Wuhan-strain SARS-CoV-2 spike that the Ad26 vaccine vector expressed. The sample comes from a study of Ad26.COV2.S vaccination and SARS-CoV-2 variants. For the study at large: Dosing was one shot or two shots 56 days apart.

General study results and limits: A substantial breadth of spike-specific CD8+ and CD4+ T cell responses after vaccination has been reported.

This chain connects TRBV18 to TRBJ1-6, with D possibly TRBD1 on 5 matching bases. Here the sequenced sample was peripheral blood, taken in a trial of Ad26.COV2.S vaccine versus placebo. The source of this sequence is a person aged 18-60 years who received the Ad26.COV2.S COVID-19 vaccine or a placebo. This chain's CDR3 is CASSPRVMTDNSPLHF. For the CDR3, the DNA is TGTGCCAGCTCACCACGGGTAATGACAGACAATTCACCCCTCCACTTT.